This T cell receptor (beta chain) was sequenced for a study of cytomegalovirus exposure and HLA in healthy donors. Whole-study results and caveats: The majority of CMV-associated TCR beta chains were reported as apparently HLA-restricted in a later analysis.

PCR involved 60 Vbeta and 13 Jbeta primers. Some clones are missing from TCRdb's copy, which holds only in-frame ones; the method was immunoSEQ multiplex PCR. The sample contains some 170,000 clones, around 81% of which appear only once. Trimming at V came to 1 base and at J to 7 bases, leaving 20 bases not matched to a gene. This CDR3 region has 20 residues. The germline V gene encodes CDR1 SGHVS and CDR2 FNYEAQ. Worth noting for this clone: The antigen remains undetermined.

The TCR was taken from a young woman in good health and CMV-seropositive. The sequenced material came from PBMCs. The chain joins TRBV7-6 to TRBJ1-4; 8 nucleotides match TRBD1. CDR3 protein: CASSLDLPGTGGGRAEKLFF. The CDR3 DNA is TGTGCCAGCAGCTTAGACCTTCCGGGGACAGGAGGGGGAAGGGCTGAAAAACTGTTTTTT.